A selection of T cell receptor beta chains follows, all from one sample in a study of blood T cell repertoires in COVID-19. The method was immunoSEQ multiplex PCR; TCRdb's version includes in-frame clones alone and lacks a portion of them. The sample contains some 200,000 clones, 88% of which appear only once. The sequencing sample was made of PBMCs or T cells enriched from blood (not recorded which). These receptors came from a woman aged 25 to 39 who had recovered from COVID-19. CDR3s include the opening cysteine and the closing phenylalanine or tryptophan. The D gene is left open where the match is weak. Clone size is shown for a subset of rows, as once, few, many or a class of expanded clone.

CASSQASGEGSDTQYF,TGCGCCAGCAGCCAAGCGAGCGGGGAGGGCTCAGATACGCAGTATTTT,TRBV4-3,TRBJ2-3,TRBD2,.
CASSIGAGTFF,TGTGCCAGTAGTATAGGGGCGGGGACGTTCTTC,TRBV19,TRBJ2-1,.,.
CASSARTELYGYTF,TGTGCCAGCAGCGCCCGGACAGAACTCTATGGCTACACCTTC,TRBV9,TRBJ1-2,.,.
CASSRGAPTEAFF,TGTGCCAGCAGCCGCGGGGCCCCCACTGAAGCTTTCTTT,TRBV14,TRBJ1-1,.,.
CASSLVGGAGYTF,TGTGCCAGCAGCTTAGTAGGAGGGGCCGGCTACACCTTC,TRBV7-2,TRBJ1-2,.,.
CASASAGAPFGTQYF,TGTGCCAGCGCTTCAGCGGGGGCGCCCTTTGGGACGCAGTATTTT,TRBV7-2,TRBJ2-3,TRBD2,once
CASSIGRLAGGLTGELFF,TGTGCCAGTAGTATAGGTCGCCTAGCGGGGGGCCTCACCGGGGAGCTGTTTTTT,TRBV19,TRBJ2-2,TRBD2,once
CASSLVPPRDIFRNTIYF,TGTGCCAGCAGCTTAGTGCCACCTAGGGACATCTTTAGAAACACCATATATTTT,TRBV7-9,TRBJ1-3,.,.
CASSRRGQGASYEQYF,TGTGCCAGCAGCCGGCGAGGACAGGGGGCCTCCTACGAGCAGTACTTC,TRBV13,TRBJ2-7,TRBD1,once
CASSRRGGETQYF,TGTGCCAGCAGCCGGAGGGGGGGAGAGACCCAGTACTTC,TRBV5-6,TRBJ2-5,.,.
CASRADSYEQYF,TGTGCCAGTAGGGCAGATTCCTACGAGCAGTACTTC,TRBV19,TRBJ2-7,.,.
CASSRSLGGANTGELFF,TGTGCCAGCAGCCGATCCCTTGGCGGGGCGAACACCGGGGAGCTGTTTTTT,TRBV6-2/TRBV6-3,TRBJ2-2,.,few
CASSDRVGGWAQYF,TGTGCCAGCAGCGACAGGGTCGGTGGCTGGGCGCAGTATTTT,TRBV7-2,TRBJ2-3,TRBD1,.
CASSSQGASQPQHF,TGTGCCAGCAGTTCTCAGGGGGCGAGCCAGCCCCAGCATTTT,TRBV6-2/TRBV6-3,TRBJ1-5,TRBD1,once
CASSIMGPPLNNLYGYTF,TGTGCCAGTAGTATTATGGGGCCGCCTCTTAACAACCTTTATGGCTACACCTTC,TRBV19,TRBJ1-2,.,once
CASRPPGTGARYTF,TGTGCAAGTCGCCCCCCGGGGACAGGGGCTCGATACACCTTC,TRBV12-2,TRBJ1-2,.,.
CASSLDDRAYSPLHF,TGTGCCAGCAGCTTAGACGACAGGGCCTATTCACCCCTCCACTTT,TRBV11-2,TRBJ1-6,TRBD1,.
CASSLGAHEQYF,TGCGCCAGCAGCTTGGGGGCCCACGAGCAGTACTTC,TRBV5-1,TRBJ2-7,.,.
CASSLATGVDTEAFF,TGCGCCAGCAGCTTGGCCACAGGCGTAGACACTGAAGCTTTCTTT,TRBV5-1,TRBJ1-1,.,.
CSLAGGETQYF,TGCAGTCTAGCGGGAGGGGAGACCCAGTACTTC,TRBV20-1,TRBJ2-5,TRBD2,.
CASTSDSRTEAFF,TGTGCCAGCACTTCGGACTCGCGGACTGAAGCTTTCTTT,TRBV11-3,TRBJ1-1,.,.
CASSSYSYEQYF,TGTGCCAGCAGCTCGTATTCCTACGAGCAGTACTTC,TRBV5-6,TRBJ2-7,.,.
CASNLGSRDIQYF,TGTGCCAGCAATCTCGGTAGCAGAGACATTCAGTACTTC,TRBV12-3/TRBV12-4,TRBJ2-4,.,.
CASSYSIQVRETQYF,TGTGCCAGCAGTTACTCGATACAGGTGCGGGAGACCCAGTACTTC,TRBV6-2/TRBV6-3,TRBJ2-5,.,once
CASSQLTSGGYEQFF,TGCGCCAGCAGCCAATTGACTAGCGGGGGGTATGAGCAGTTCTTC,TRBV4-3,TRBJ2-1,TRBD2,.
CASSPPTGPPEQPQHF,TGTGCCAGCTCACCACCGACAGGGCCTCCTGAACAGCCCCAGCATTTT,TRBV18,TRBJ1-5,TRBD1,.
CASSQDDRARTFYGYTF,TGCGCCAGCAGCCAAGATGACAGGGCCAGAACCTTCTATGGCTACACCTTC,TRBV4-1,TRBJ1-2,TRBD1,.
CASSSTTGTFYNEQFF,TGTGCCAGCAGCTCCACGACAGGGACCTTCTACAATGAGCAGTTCTTC,TRBV7-9,TRBJ2-1,TRBD1,.
CASSQESGGPGTQYF,TGCGCCAGCAGCCAAGAGTCCGGGGGGCCGGGTACGCAGTATTTT,TRBV4-3,TRBJ2-3,.,.
CASSLEGRNYGYTF,TGTGCCAGCAGTTTAGAGGGTAGAAACTATGGCTACACCTTC,TRBV27,TRBJ1-2,.,.
CASSYWGTPGGDTQYF,TGTGCCAGCAGTTACTGGGGGACGCCGGGGGGAGATACGCAGTATTTT,TRBV6-2/TRBV6-3,TRBJ2-3,TRBD2,.
CASSFSGGLSYEQYF,TGTGCCAGCAGCTTTTCAGGGGGCCTCTCCTACGAGCAGTACTTC,TRBV7-9,TRBJ2-7,TRBD1,.
CASSSPGQGYNEQFF,TGCGCCAGCAGCTCCCCGGGACAGGGTTACAATGAGCAGTTCTTC,TRBV5-1,TRBJ2-1,TRBD1,.
CASSQKDRYSPLHF,TGTGCCAGCAGCCAAAAGGACAGGTATTCACCCCTCCACTTT,TRBV3-1/TRBV3-2,TRBJ1-6,TRBD1,.
CASSQRTQTEAFF,TGTGCCAGTAGTCAAAGGACTCAGACTGAAGCTTTCTTT,TRBV19,TRBJ1-1,.,.
CASSRGQGAPPYGYTF,TGTGCCAGTAGTCGTGGACAGGGGGCGCCTCCCTATGGCTACACCTTC,TRBV19,TRBJ1-2,TRBD1,.
CASSQDGGRAEAFF,TGTGCCAGCAGCCAAGATGGCGGGAGGGCTGAAGCTTTCTTT,TRBV3-1/TRBV3-2,TRBJ1-1,.,.
CASSERASSYNEQFF,TGTGCCAGCAGCGAGCGGGCTAGCTCCTACAATGAGCAGTTCTTC,TRBV6-2/TRBV6-3,TRBJ2-1,.,.
CASSVESNSYEQYF,TGTGCCAGCAGCGTCGAGAGTAACTCCTACGAGCAGTACTTC,TRBV9,TRBJ2-7,.,.
CASSEPPGQGVGYTEAFF,TGTGCCAGCAGCGAACCTCCGGGACAGGGGGTGGGGTACACTGAAGCTTTCTTT,TRBV25-1,TRBJ1-1,TRBD1,.
CASRAQGLSYGYTF,TGTGCCAGTAGAGCACAGGGATTATCTTATGGCTACACCTTC,TRBV19,TRBJ1-2,.,.
CASSVGAGDFTDTQYF,TGTGCCAGCAGCGTAGGGGCGGGGGACTTCACAGATACGCAGTATTTT,TRBV9,TRBJ2-3,TRBD2,.
CASSVRTGTSAQHF,TGTGCCAGCTCCGTGAGAACCGGGACATCAGCCCAGCATTTT,TRBV2,TRBJ1-5,.,.
CASSLALAGRETQYF,TGTGCCAGCAGCTTAGCGCTAGCGGGGAGAGAGACCCAGTACTTC,TRBV7-2,TRBJ2-5,TRBD2,.
CASSYSAGLGQPQHF,TGTGCCAGCAGTTACTCCGCAGGGTTGGGGCAGCCCCAGCATTTT,TRBV6-6,TRBJ1-5,.,.
CASKSSGEDNEQFF,TGTGCCAGCAAAAGTAGCGGGGAGGACAATGAGCAGTTCTTC,TRBV2,TRBJ2-1,TRBD2,.
CASFPSITGELFF,TGTGCCAGCTTTCCGTCTATCACCGGGGAGCTGTTTTTT,TRBV2,TRBJ2-2,.,.
CASLVDLAGGITSTDTQYF,TGTGCCAGCTTGGTCGACCTAGCGGGGGGGATAACTAGCACAGATACGCAGTATTTT,TRBV21-1,TRBJ2-3,.,.
CASSLGWGRSGNTIYF,TGTGCCAGCAGCTTGGGGTGGGGCCGCTCTGGAAACACCATATATTTT,TRBV5-6,TRBJ1-3,.,few
CASSSGGGDGTNYGYTF,TGTGCCAGCAGCTCAGGAGGAGGGGACGGGACTAACTATGGCTACACCTTC,TRBV7-3,TRBJ1-2,.,.
CASSEARTGFTFF,TGTGCCAGCAGTGAAGCGAGGACAGGATTTACTTTCTTT,TRBV2,TRBJ1-1,TRBD1,.
CASRESNRGGYTF,TGCGCCAGCAGGGAATCGAACAGGGGTGGCTACACCTTC,TRBV4-3,TRBJ1-2,TRBD1,.
CASRIDRAGDQPQHF,TGTGCCAGCCGAATAGACAGGGCTGGAGATCAGCCCCAGCATTTT,TRBV10-3,TRBJ1-5,TRBD1,.